These 26 T cell receptor beta chains were all obtained from the same sample, sequenced in a study of memory CD4+ T cells and cytomegalovirus serostatus. Assay: immunoSEQ multiplex PCR; the TCRdb copy retains only in-frame clones and omits some. The sample contains tens of thousands of clones, more than 60% of which appear only once. Single viable CD3+CD4+CD8-CD45RO+ cells were sorted as the memory CD4+ T cells. Material: memory CD4+ T cells from blood. The receptors come from an adult in good health and CMV-seronegative.

The chain links TRBV5-4 to TRBJ2-7; possibly TRBD1 or TRBD2 for D (6 bases each). Germline V CDR1 and CDR2: SGHNT, YYREEE (reference sequence). The CDR3 is made up of 17 amino acids. The V end was cut by 4 bases, the J end by 4 bases, with 24 bases between. In DNA, the CDR3 is TGTGCCAGCAGCCCGAGGAGGGGAAACAGGGTTGGATACGAGCAGTACTTC. It specifies CASSPRRGNRVGYEQYF.

This chain joins TRBV5-1 and TRBJ1-3; TRBD1 is a possible D gene (5 bases). V lost 4 bases and J 1 base, leaving 15 bases between the germline ends. This CDR3 comprises 16 residues. Germline loops: CDR1 SGHRS, CDR2 YFSETQ. The CDR3 region is CASSPERGASGNTIYF. CDR3 DNA sequence: TGCGCCAGCAGCCCAGAGCGGGGCGCGTCTGGAAACACCATATATTTT.

CDR3 nucleotides: TGTGCCAGCAGCTTAGGGGTCGACACTGAAGCTTTCTTT. This encodes CASSLGVDTEAFF. V gene TRBV7-3 combines with J gene TRBJ1-1, with D hard to call. Trimming shortened V by 2 bases and J by 3 bases, and 7 bases separated the two germline ends. The CDR3 totals 13 residues. Germline CDR1 reads SGHTA; CDR2 reads FQGTGA.

This clone occurred a few times. The V gene is TRBV7-2, the J gene TRBJ1-2, with D perhaps matching TRBD1 (6 bases). V was shortened by 7 bases and J by 5 bases, with 26 bases between the two germline ends. The CDR3 totals 17 residues. Germline V gene sequence: CDR1 SGHTA, CDR2 FQGNSA. CDR3 sequence reads: CASTTGGAVLWRYGYTF. The CDR3 coding sequence is TGTGCCAGCACCACCGGGGGGGCAGTCCTGTGGAGATATGGCTACACCTTC.

This sequence joins TRBV7-9 and TRBJ1-2, with D perhaps matching TRBD1 (5 bases). Trimming pared 2 bases from V and 4 bases from J, leaving 17 bases between. The germline V gene has CDR1 SEHNR and CDR2 FQNEAQ (reference sequence). This CDR3 has 16 residues. This chain's CDR3 is CASSLSQQGGFYGYTF. CDR3 DNA sequence: TGTGCCAGCAGCTTAAGCCAGCAGGGCGGGTTCTATGGCTACACCTTC.

CDR3 sequence: CASSEHGTGELFF. CDR3 sequence (DNA): TGTGCCAGCAGCGAACATGGGACCGGGGAGCTGTTTTTT. The gene calls are TRBV7-3 and TRBJ2-2; D is undetermined. Per the germline V gene, CDR1 is SGHTA and CDR2 is FQGTGA. The CDR3 runs 13 residues. Trimming removed 5 bases at V and 5 bases at J, with 9 bases between.

This clone appeared a single time. The chain has TRBV5-1 and TRBJ1-1; 8 bases map to TRBD1. This CDR3 contains 16 residues. CDR1 is SGHRS, CDR2 YFSETQ, per germline. After removal of 4 bases from V and 2 bases from J, the junction contained 10 bases not matched to a gene. In DNA, the CDR3 is TGCGCCAGCAGCCCTGGGTCCGGGACAGGTAACACTGAAGCTTTCTTT. It codes for CASSPGSGTGNTEAFF.

This sequence joins TRBV28 and TRBJ1-2; D gene uncertain. Germline CDR1 and CDR2: MDHEN and SYDVKM. The CDR3 is made up of 12 amino acids. The ends were cut back, 7 bases at V and 3 bases at J, with 9 bases in the middle. As DNA, the CDR3 is TGTGCCAGCAATTCCGGGGACTATGGCTACACCTTC. The encoded protein is CASNSGDYGYTF.

V and J are TRBV19 and TRBJ2-3, with 10 positions matching TRBD2. This CDR3 has 16 amino acids. Unmatched junction bases numbered 13, after V lost 7 bases and J lost 6 bases. Germline values: CDR1 LNHDA, CDR2 SQIVND (reference sequence). This CDR3 is CASTDSAGGPRDTQYF. The CDR3 DNA follows: TGTGCCAGTACCGATTCAGCGGGGGGGCCCCGGGATACGCAGTATTTT.

The J gene is TRBJ2-3, the V gene TRBV28; D is perhaps TRBD1 or TRBD2 (6 bases each). V dropped 3 bases and J dropped 5 bases, with 12 bases sitting between them. The CDR3 has 14 residues. Germline V gives CDR1 MDHEN, CDR2 SYDVKM. CDR3 in DNA: TGTGCCAGCAGTTTTGAGGGGGGAAGAGATACGCAGTATTTT. It translates to CASSFEGGRDTQYF.

This clone turned up a few times. In DNA form, the CDR3 reads TGTGCCAGCTCACCGGGACAGGGGTATGGTGGCTACACCTTC. It encodes CASSPGQGYGGYTF. The chain employs TRBV18 and TRBJ1-2, with TRBD1 matching over 10 bases. Trimming at V came to 3 bases and at J to 7 bases, leaving 5 bases not matched to a gene. Germline V gives CDR1 KGHSH, CDR2 LQKENI. The CDR3 loop spans 14 amino acids.

The gene calls are TRBV28 and TRBJ1-6; weak D call: TRBD1 (5 bases). Trimming shortened V by 6 bases and J by 7 bases, and 13 bases separated the two germline ends. Germline assignment: CDR1 MDHEN and CDR2 SYDVKM. The length of the CDR3 is 14 residues. The CDR3 is CASRGEAPNSPLHF. For the CDR3, the DNA is TGTGCCAGCAGGGGGGAGGCTCCGAATTCACCCCTCCACTTT.

The chain has TRBV4-3 and TRBJ1-2; weak D call: TRBD1 (5 bases). The CDR3 runs 16 residues. The germline V gene encodes CDR1 LGHNA and CDR2 YSLEER. V lost 0 bases and J 0 bases, leaving 11 bases between the germline ends. CDR3 coding DNA: TGCGCCAGCAGCCAAGAGCAGGGATTAGCTAACTATGGCTACACCTTC. Translation: CASSQEQGLANYGYTF.

The genes are TRBV30 and TRBJ1-1; perhaps TRBD1 as D (5 bases). V was shortened by 4 bases and J by 1 base, with 19 bases between the two germline ends. The CDR3 is made up of 16 amino acids. CDR1 is GTSNPN and CDR2 is SVGIG in the germline V gene (reference sequence). The CDR3 bases are TGTGCCTGGAATCCCTCTTCGTGGGGCGGGAACACTGAAGCTTTCTTT. It specifies CAWNPSSWGGNTEAFF.

For this clone: At one end, the junction sequence differs from germline, possibly due to a read error. This sequence joins TRBV6-6 and TRBJ1-1; the D gene is possibly TRBD1 (5 bases). This CDR3 is 14 amino acids long. Germline V gene lookup returns CDR1 MNHNY and CDR2 SVGAGI (reference sequence). CDR3 amino acids: CASSDSYRSPQAFF. CDR3 nucleotide sequence: TGTGCCAGCAGTGACTCATACAGGTCCCCGCAAGCTTTCTTT.

A few counts support this clone. The chain links TRBV21-1 to TRBJ1-5. TRBV21-1 is termed a pseudogene. The CDR3 has 17 amino acids. This CDR3 reads CASSKFFIIDSNQPQHF. CDR3 sequence (DNA): TGTGCCAGCAGCAAATTCTTTATCATAGATAGCAATCAGCCCCAGCATTTT.

The chain links TRBV5-6 to TRBJ2-3; TRBD2 matches 8 bases. This CDR3 has 12 residues. Germline loops: CDR1 SGHDT, CDR2 YYEEEE. With 1 base clipped from V and 11 bases from J, the junction kept 3 bases outside the gene matches. The CDR3 loop reads CASSLWAGGQYF. Written as DNA, the CDR3 is TGTGCCAGCAGCTTGTGGGCGGGGGGGCAGTATTTT.

V gene TRBV5-8 combines with J gene TRBJ2-2; D may be TRBD2 (6 bases). V was shortened by 2 bases and J by 6 bases, with 8 bases between the two germline ends. Germline lookup yields CDR1 SGHTS and CDR2 YDEGEE. The CDR3 sequence is 13 residues long. CDR3 region: CASSFGGPGELFF. The CDR3 DNA reads TGTGCCAGCAGCTTCGGGGGTCCCGGGGAGCTGTTTTTT.

This clone has more than one count but fewer than ten. V is TRBV19 and J is TRBJ1-1; tentatively, D is TRBD1 (5 bases). Germline lookup yields CDR1 LNHDA and CDR2 SQIVND (reference sequence). CDR3 length: 15 amino acids. V lost 2 bases, J lost 0 bases, and 10 bases lay in between. The DNA for the CDR3 is TGTGCCAGTAGTATATCCGGGACGGTGAACACTGAAGCTTTCTTT. This encodes CASSISGTVNTEAFF.

Comment on this clone: The sample has other DNA sequences that encode this CDR3 too. The chain couples TRBV19 to TRBJ2-5; weak D call: TRBD1 (5 bases). Trimming took off 3 bases at V and 2 bases at J, with 10 bases between the two ends. Germline V gene data show CDR1 as LNHDA and CDR2 as SQIVND (reference sequence). The CDR3 has 14 amino acids. The chain's CDR3 is CASSIPGLQETQYF. Written as DNA, the CDR3 is TGTGCCAGTAGTATCCCAGGGCTACAAGAGACCCAGTACTTC.

The rearrangement uses TRBV7-8 and TRBJ2-1; tentatively, D is TRBD1 (6 bases). The CDR3 totals 14 residues. V lost 0 bases and J 9 bases, leaving 12 bases between the germline ends. The germline V gene has CDR1 SGHVS and CDR2 FQNEAQ. The CDR3 reads CASSLARDIGEQFF. CDR3 coding DNA: TGTGCCAGCAGCTTAGCCCGGGACATCGGTGAGCAGTTCTTC.

The CDR3 reads CASIPGSYGYTF. The CDR3 coding sequence is TGTGCCAGCATCCCTGGCAGCTATGGCTACACCTTC. This chain connects TRBV6-1 to TRBJ1-2; D is uncertain. V lost 7 bases and J lost 4, with 10 bases in between. CDR3 length: 12 residues. CDR1 and CDR2 from the germline V gene are MNHNS and SASEGT.

J is TRBJ2-1 and V is TRBV28; 12 positions agree with TRBD1. The length of the CDR3 is 16 residues. With V trimmed by 5 bases and J by 5 bases, 7 bases remained unmatched. CDR1 and CDR2 (germline): MDHEN, SYDVKM. The CDR3 nucleotides read TGTGCCAGCAGTCCTAGGGGACAGGGGGCACACAATGAGCAGTTCTTC. It encodes CASSPRGQGAHNEQFF.

The V gene is TRBV10-3, the J gene TRBJ2-7; TRBD1 matches 8 bases. The germline V gene has CDR1 ENHRY and CDR2 SYGVKD. This CDR3 comprises 14 residues. Trimming cost V 6 bases and J 0 bases; bases outside gene matches: 4. CDR3 loop: CAIRRTGSSYEQYF. CDR3 nucleotide sequence: TGTGCCATCAGACGGACAGGGAGCTCCTACGAGCAGTACTTC.

The J gene is TRBJ2-3, the V gene TRBV5-1, with TRBD2 identical over 14 bases. Trimming removed 3 bases from V and 9 bases from J; junction bases left unmatched: 12. Germline CDR1 reads SGHRS; CDR2 reads YFSETQ. The CDR3 is 17 residues long. The CDR3: CASSSDRGLAGAGTQYF. CDR3 nucleotide sequence: TGCGCCAGCAGCTCGGATCGGGGACTAGCGGGGGCGGGGACGCAGTATTTT.

The chain is built from TRBV6-5 and TRBJ2-1; 8 bases align to TRBD1. Trimming took 5 bases from V and 7 from J; bases not matched to a gene: 10. The germline CDR1 and CDR2 sequences are MNHEY and SVGAGI. The CDR3 extends over 15 amino acids. CDR3 loop: CASSRPGTGKNEQFF. In DNA form, the CDR3 reads TGTGCCAGCAGTCGCCCCGGGACAGGAAAGAATGAGCAGTTCTTC.